Listed below are T cell receptor beta chains from one sample, sequenced in a study of identical twins. TCRdb re-derived calls from the 5' RACE reads in MiXCR, one entry per CDR3 protein. The sample consists of 450,000 or so distinct CDR3 sequences, approximately 24% of them appearing once. This same sample was also part of a study on T cells expressing NK-cell markers.

Sequencing was done on a sample of CD4+ T cells sorted from blood. The receptor set was obtained from a woman under 30 in good health. Each CDR3 is given with its conserved first and last residue. Clone size appears in some rows only: once, few, many, or a class for an expanded clone.

j_call: TRBJ2-7
v_call: TRBV9
clone_size: -
cdr3_aa: CASSVGSGQGYYEQYF

j_call: TRBJ1-1
v_call: TRBV5-1
clone_size: -
cdr3_aa: CASSPRGVRDTEAFF

j_call: TRBJ1-1
v_call: TRBV5-1
clone_size: -
cdr3_aa: CASSGQGAGTEAFF

j_call: TRBJ1-1
v_call: TRBV5-1
clone_size: -
cdr3_aa: CASRPLMGGTEAFF

j_call: TRBJ1-1
v_call: TRBV20-1
clone_size: few
cdr3_aa: CSAAGQGATEAFF

j_call: TRBJ1-6
v_call: TRBV4-3
clone_size: few
cdr3_aa: CASSQDHRVNSPLHF

j_call: TRBJ1-1
v_call: TRBV4-2
clone_size: -
cdr3_aa: CASSQDYGGVTEAFF

j_call: TRBJ2-1
v_call: TRBV6-2/TRBV6-3
clone_size: few
cdr3_aa: CASGQLKQFF

j_call: TRBJ2-7
v_call: TRBV10-3
clone_size: -
cdr3_aa: CAIAQTPHYEQYF

j_call: TRBJ1-5
v_call: TRBV2
clone_size: -
cdr3_aa: CASKMSSNQPQHF

j_call: TRBJ2-2
v_call: TRBV5-1
clone_size: -
cdr3_aa: CASSLGAADTGELFF